Shown below are 7 T cell receptor beta chains from a single sample sequenced in a study of blood T cell repertoires in COVID-19. The table came from immunoSEQ multiplex PCR; TCRdb's copy has only in-frame clones and leaves some out. Of roughly 220,000 clones listed, around 90% are singletons. The source material was PBMCs or T cells enriched from blood (not recorded which). These receptors were collected from a woman aged 45-65 years with acute COVID-19.

V and J are TRBV5-1 and TRBJ2-1; TRBD2 aligns across 9 bases. Germline V gives CDR1 SGHRS, CDR2 YFSETQ. The CDR3 totals 15 residues. Trimming at V came to 8 bases and at J to 7 bases, leaving 13 bases not matched to a gene. The CDR3 DNA reads TGCGCCAGTACTACCGGGACTAGCTATATTAATGAGCAGTTCTTC. It yields the protein CASTTGTSYINEQFF.

This sequence joins TRBV6-5 and TRBJ2-1; 11 nucleotides align to TRBD2. This CDR3 is 16 amino acids long. Germline V lookup: CDR1 MNHEY, CDR2 SVGAGI. V was pared by 4 bases and J by 2 bases, with 4 bases of the junction left unmatched. CDR3 sequence (DNA): TGTGCCAGCAGTTTGTTGACTAGCGGGACCTACAATGAGCAGTTCTTC. Its protein is CASSLLTSGTYNEQFF.

This clone turned up a few times. The V gene is TRBV16, the J gene TRBJ1-3; D gene unclear. Trimming took 1 base from V and 2 from J, leaving 9 bases between them. Germline V lookup: CDR1 KGHSY, CDR2 FQNENV. The CDR3 runs to 15 residues. The CDR3 DNA reads TGTGCCAGCAGCCAATTTGGAGATCCTGGAAACACCATATATTTT. This translates into CASSQFGDPGNTIYF.

The J gene is TRBJ2-7, the V gene TRBV20-1; 9 bases are a match to TRBD2. V was pared by 3 bases and J by 7 bases, with 13 bases of the junction left unmatched. There are 15 residues in the CDR3. The germline gives CDR1 DFQATT, CDR2 SNEGSKA (reference sequence). The CDR3 coding sequence is TGCAGTGCTAGTCCCCCGGGTAGCGGGAGAGGTGAGCAGTACTTC. Protein sequence: CSASPPGSGRGEQYF.

The genes are TRBV7-9 and TRBJ2-1; D ambiguous. The CDR3 consists of 14 residues. CDR1 and CDR2 (germline): SEHNR, FQNEAQ (reference sequence). V was clipped by 3 bases and J by 10 bases, with 16 bases between them. Here the CDR3 DNA reads TGTGCCAGCAGCTTTCTGGCGGTCTCTGGGGAGCAGTTCTTC. Its protein product is CASSFLAVSGEQFF.

The chain is built from TRBV14 and TRBJ1-2; D is uncertain. The CDR3 sequence is 15 residues long. V was shortened by 0 bases and J by 2 bases, with 10 bases between the two germline ends. Germline CDR1 and CDR2: SGHDN and FVKESK. CDR3 bases: TGTGCCAGCAGCCAAGAGGGCATCTCGAACTATGGCTACACCTTC. Translation gives CASSQEGISNYGYTF.

The chain uses TRBV29-1 and TRBJ2-7; 15 positions agree with TRBD2. Germline trimming cut 5 bases from V and 7 bases from J; bases unmatched to any gene: 15. This CDR3 region has 17 residues. Germline CDR1 reads SQVTM; CDR2 reads ANQGSEA. The CDR3 sequence is CSVQGLAGGVLGREQYF. As DNA, the CDR3 is TGCAGCGTTCAGGGACTAGCGGGAGGCGTCTTGGGGAGGGAGCAGTACTTC.